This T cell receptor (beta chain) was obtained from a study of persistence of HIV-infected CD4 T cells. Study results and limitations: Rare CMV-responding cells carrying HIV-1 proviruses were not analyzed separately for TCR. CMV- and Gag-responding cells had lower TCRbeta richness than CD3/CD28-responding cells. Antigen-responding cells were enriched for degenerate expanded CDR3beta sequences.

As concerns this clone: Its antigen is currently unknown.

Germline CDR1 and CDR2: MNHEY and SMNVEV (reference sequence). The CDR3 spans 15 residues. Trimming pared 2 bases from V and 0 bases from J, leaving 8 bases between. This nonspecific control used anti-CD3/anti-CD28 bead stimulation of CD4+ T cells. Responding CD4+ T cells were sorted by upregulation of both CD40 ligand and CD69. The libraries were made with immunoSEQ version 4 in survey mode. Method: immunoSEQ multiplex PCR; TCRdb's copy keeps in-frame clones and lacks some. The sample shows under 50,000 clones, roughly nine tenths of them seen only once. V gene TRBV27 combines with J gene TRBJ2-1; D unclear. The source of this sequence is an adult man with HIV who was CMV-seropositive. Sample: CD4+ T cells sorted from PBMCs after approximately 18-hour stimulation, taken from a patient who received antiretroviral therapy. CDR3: CASSLGPDSYNEQFF. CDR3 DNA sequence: TGTGCCAGCAGTTTAGGTCCAGACTCCTACAATGAGCAGTTCTTC.